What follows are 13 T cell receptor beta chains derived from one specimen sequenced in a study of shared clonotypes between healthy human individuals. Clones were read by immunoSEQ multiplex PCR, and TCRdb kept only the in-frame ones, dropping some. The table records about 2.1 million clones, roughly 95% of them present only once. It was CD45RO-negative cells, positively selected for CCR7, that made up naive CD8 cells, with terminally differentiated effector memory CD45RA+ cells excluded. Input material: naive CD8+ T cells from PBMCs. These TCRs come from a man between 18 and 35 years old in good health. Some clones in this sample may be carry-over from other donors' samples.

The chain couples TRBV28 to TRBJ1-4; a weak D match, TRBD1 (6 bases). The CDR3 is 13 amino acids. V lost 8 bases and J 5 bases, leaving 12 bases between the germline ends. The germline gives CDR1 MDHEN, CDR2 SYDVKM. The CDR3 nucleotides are TGTGCCAGCCTAGGGGGGGTGAATGAAAAACTGTTTTTT. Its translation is CASLGGVNEKLFF.

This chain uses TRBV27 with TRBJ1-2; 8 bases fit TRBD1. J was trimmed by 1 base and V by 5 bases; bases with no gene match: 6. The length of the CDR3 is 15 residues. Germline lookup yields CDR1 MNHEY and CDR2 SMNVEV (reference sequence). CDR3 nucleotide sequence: TGTGCCAGCAGTCCCCGGGACAGGATTAACTATGGCTACACCTTC. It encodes CASSPRDRINYGYTF.

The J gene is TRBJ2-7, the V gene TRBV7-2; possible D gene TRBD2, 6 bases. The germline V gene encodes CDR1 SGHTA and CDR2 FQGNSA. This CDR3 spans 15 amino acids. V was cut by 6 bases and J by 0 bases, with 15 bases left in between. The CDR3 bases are TGTGCCAGCAGGGACTACGCCGGGAGCTCCTACGAGCAGTACTTC. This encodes CASRDYAGSSYEQYF.

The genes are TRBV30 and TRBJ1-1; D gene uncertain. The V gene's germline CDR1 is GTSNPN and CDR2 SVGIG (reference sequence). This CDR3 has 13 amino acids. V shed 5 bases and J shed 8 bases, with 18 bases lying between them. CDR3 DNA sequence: TGTGCCTGGCATCCGGGATTCGAGACCGAAGCTTTCTTT. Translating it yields CAWHPGFETEAFF.

This CDR3 is CASSFRGEQFF. The CDR3 region has the DNA TGTGCCAGCAGCTTTCGCGGGGAGCAGTTCTTC. This chain uses TRBV7-2 with TRBJ2-1, with TRBD2 as a possible D gene (5 bases). Trimming left V 3 bases short and J 10 bases short, with 7 bases between. Germline values: CDR1 SGHTA, CDR2 FQGNSA. There are 11 residues in the CDR3.

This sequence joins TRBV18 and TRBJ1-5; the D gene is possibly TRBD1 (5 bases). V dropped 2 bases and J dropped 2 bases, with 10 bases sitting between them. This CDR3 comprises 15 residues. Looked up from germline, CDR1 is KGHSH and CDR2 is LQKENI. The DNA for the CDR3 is TGTGCCAGCTCACCATTGAGGGGTCGCAATCAGCCCCAGCATTTT. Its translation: CASSPLRGRNQPQHF.

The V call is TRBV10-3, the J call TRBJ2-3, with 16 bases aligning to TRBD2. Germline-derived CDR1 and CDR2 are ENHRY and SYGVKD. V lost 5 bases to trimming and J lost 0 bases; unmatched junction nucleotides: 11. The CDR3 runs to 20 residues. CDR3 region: CAISLGTSGRVGLSTDTQYF. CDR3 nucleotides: TGTGCCATCAGTCTCGGGACTAGCGGGAGGGTTGGCCTGAGCACAGATACGCAGTATTTT.

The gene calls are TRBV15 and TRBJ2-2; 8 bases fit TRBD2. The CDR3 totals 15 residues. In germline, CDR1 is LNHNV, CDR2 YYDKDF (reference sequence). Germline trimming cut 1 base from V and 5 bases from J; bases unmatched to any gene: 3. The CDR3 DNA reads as TGTGCCACCAGCAGAGTGCAGCGGGAGACCGGGGAGCTGTTTTTT. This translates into CATSRVQRETGELFF. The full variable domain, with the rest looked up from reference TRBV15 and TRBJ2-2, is DAMVIQNPRYQVTQFGKPVTLSCSQTLNHNVMYWYQQKSSQAPKLLFHYYDKDFNNEADTPDNFQSRRPNTSFCFLDIRSPGLGDTAMYLCATSRVQRETGELFFGEGSRLTVL.

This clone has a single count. The CDR3 sequence is CASSLYRGSIQETQYF. The CDR3 DNA reads TGTGCCAGCAGTTTATATCGCGGGAGCATCCAAGAGACCCAGTACTTC. This chain links TRBV28 with TRBJ2-5; 7 bases are a match to TRBD2. V lost 1 base, J lost 1 base, and 6 bases stayed unmatched. Germline CDR1 and CDR2: MDHEN and SYDVKM. The CDR3 is 16 residues long.

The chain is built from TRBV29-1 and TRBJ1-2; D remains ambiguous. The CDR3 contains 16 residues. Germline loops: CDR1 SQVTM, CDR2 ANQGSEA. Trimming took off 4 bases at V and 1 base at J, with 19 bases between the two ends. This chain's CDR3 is CSVGGGGGPINYGYTF. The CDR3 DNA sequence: TGCAGCGTTGGGGGAGGTGGTGGTCCGATTAACTATGGCTACACCTTC.

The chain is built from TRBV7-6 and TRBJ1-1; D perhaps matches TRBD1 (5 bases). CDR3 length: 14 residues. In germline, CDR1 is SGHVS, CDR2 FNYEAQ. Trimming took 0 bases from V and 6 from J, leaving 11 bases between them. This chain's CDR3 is CASSLAGGRAEAFF. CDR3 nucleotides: TGTGCCAGCAGCTTAGCGGGGGGACGGGCTGAAGCTTTCTTT.

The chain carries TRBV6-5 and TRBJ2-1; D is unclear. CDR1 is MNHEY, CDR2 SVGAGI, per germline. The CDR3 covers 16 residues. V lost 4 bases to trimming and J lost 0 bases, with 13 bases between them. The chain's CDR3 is CASSSFPLSSYNEQFF. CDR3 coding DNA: TGTGCCAGCAGTTCCTTCCCACTAAGCTCCTACAATGAGCAGTTCTTC.

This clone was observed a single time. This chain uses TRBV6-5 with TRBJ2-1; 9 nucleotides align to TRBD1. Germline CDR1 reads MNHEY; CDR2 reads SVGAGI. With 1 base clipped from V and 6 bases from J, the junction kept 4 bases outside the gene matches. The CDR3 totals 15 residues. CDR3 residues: CASSYFGDRANEQFF. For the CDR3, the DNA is TGTGCCAGCAGTTACTTTGGGGACAGGGCCAATGAGCAGTTCTTC.